This T cell receptor (beta chain) was recorded in a study of blood T cell repertoires in COVID-19. Trimming removed 6 bases at V and 5 bases at J, with 16 bases between. The CDR3 extends over 15 amino acids. The germline V gene has CDR1 MNHEY and CDR2 SVGAGI. Clinical history reported by participants formed the basis on which cohorts were assigned. Generated by immunoSEQ multiplex PCR, the TCRdb table keeps only in-frame clones and is missing some. The sample has approximately 200,000 clones, approximately 86% seen once. This chain connects TRBV6-5 to TRBJ2-2; possible D gene TRBD2, 5 bases. Sequencing was carried out using PBMCs or T cells enriched from blood (not recorded which). This clonotype originated in a woman between 25 and 40 years old who had been exposed to COVID-19. CDR3 loop: CASRGGSEGTGELFF. The CDR3 region has the DNA TGTGCCAGCAGAGGAGGTAGCGAGGGAACCGGGGAGCTGTTTTTT.